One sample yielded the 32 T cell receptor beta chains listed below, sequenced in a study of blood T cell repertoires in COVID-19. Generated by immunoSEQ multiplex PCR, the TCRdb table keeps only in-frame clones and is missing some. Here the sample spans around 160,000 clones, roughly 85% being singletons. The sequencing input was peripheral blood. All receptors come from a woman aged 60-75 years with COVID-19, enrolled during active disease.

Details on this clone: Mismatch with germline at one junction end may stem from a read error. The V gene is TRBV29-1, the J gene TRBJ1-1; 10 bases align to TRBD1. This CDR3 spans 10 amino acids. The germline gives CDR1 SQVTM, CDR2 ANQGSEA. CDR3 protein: CSVDRQGATF. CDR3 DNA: TGCAGCGTCGATAGACAGGGGGCGACATTT.

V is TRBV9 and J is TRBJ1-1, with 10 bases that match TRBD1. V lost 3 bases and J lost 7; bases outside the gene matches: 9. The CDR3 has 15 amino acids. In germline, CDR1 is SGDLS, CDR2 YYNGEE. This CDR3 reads CASSARDRGGGEAFF. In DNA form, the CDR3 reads TGTGCCAGCAGCGCTCGGGACAGGGGAGGAGGTGAAGCTTTCTTT.

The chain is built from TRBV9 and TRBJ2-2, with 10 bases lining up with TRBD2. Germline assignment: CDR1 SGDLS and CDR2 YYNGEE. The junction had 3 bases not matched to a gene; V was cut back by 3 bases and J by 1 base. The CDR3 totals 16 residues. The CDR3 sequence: CASSGGTSENTGELFF. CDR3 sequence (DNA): TGTGCCAGCAGCGGAGGGACTAGCGAGAACACCGGGGAGCTGTTTTTT.

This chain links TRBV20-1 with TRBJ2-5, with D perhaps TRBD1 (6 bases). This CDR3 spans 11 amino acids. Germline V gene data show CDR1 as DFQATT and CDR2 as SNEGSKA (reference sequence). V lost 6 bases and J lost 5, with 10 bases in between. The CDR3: CSAGALETQYF. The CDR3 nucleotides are TGCAGTGCGGGGGCTCTCGAGACCCAGTACTTC.

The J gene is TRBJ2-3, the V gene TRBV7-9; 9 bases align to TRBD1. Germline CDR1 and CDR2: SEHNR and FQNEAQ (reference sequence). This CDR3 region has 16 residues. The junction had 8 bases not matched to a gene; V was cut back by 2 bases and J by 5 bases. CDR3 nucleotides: TGTGCCAGCAGCTTATTTCCGGGACAGGGAGGAGATACGCAGTATTTT. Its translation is CASSLFPGQGGDTQYF. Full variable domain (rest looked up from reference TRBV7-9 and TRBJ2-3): DTGVSQNPRHKITKRGQNVTFRCDPISEHNRLYWYRQTLGQGPEFLTYFQNEAQLEKSRLLSDRFSAERPKGSFSTLEIQRTEQGDSAMYLCASSLFPGQGGDTQYFGPGTRLTVL.

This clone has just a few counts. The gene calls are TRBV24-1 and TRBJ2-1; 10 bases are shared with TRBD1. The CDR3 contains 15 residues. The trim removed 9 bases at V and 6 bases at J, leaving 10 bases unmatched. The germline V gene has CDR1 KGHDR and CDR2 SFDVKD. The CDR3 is CATEPGQGLFNEQFF. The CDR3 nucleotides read TGTGCCACCGAACCGGGACAGGGGCTGTTCAATGAGCAGTTCTTC.

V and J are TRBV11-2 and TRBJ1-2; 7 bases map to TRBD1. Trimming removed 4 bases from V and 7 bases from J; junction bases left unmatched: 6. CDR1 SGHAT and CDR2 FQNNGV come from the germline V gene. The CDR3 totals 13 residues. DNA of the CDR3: TGTGCCAGCAGCTCGACAGGGAATGGTGGCTACACCTTC. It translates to CASSSTGNGGYTF.

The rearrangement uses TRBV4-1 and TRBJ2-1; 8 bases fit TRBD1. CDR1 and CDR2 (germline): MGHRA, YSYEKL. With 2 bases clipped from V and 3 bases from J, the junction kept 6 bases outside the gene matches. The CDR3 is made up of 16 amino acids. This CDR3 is CASSQRTGTGYNEQFF. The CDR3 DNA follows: TGCGCCAGCAGCCAACGCACCGGGACAGGCTACAATGAGCAGTTCTTC.

The CDR3: CASSLNPGQRNYGYTF. The DNA of the CDR3 is TGCGCCAGCAGTTTAAACCCGGGACAGAGAAACTATGGCTACACCTTC. The chain combines TRBV5-1 with TRBJ1-2; 7 bases are shared with TRBD1. Germline loops: CDR1 SGHRS, CDR2 YFSETQ. Germline trimming cut 5 bases from V and 2 bases from J; bases unmatched to any gene: 12. This CDR3 comprises 16 residues.

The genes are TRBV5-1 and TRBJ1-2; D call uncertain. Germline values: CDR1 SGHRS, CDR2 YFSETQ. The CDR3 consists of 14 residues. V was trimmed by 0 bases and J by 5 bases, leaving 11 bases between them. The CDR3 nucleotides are TGCGCCAGCAGCTTGGGGGAGGTAGGATATGGCTACACCTTC. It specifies CASSLGEVGYGYTF.

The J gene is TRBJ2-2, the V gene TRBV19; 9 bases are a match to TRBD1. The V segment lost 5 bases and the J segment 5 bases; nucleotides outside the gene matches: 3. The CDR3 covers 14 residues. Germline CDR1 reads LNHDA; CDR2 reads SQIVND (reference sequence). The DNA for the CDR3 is TGTGCCAGTAGTGGGACAGGGACGACCGGGGAGCTGTTTTTT. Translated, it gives CASSGTGTTGELFF.

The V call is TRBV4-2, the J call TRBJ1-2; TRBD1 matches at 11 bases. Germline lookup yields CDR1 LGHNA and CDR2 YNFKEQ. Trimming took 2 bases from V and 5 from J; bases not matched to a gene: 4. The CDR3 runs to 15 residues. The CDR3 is CASSQPGQGEYGYTF. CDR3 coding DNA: TGTGCCAGCAGCCAACCGGGACAGGGGGAGTATGGCTACACCTTC.

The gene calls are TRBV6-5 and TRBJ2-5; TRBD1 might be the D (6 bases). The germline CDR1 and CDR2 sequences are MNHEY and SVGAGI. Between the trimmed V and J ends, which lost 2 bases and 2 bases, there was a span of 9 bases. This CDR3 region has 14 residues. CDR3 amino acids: CASSYGTLQETQYF. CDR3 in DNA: TGTGCCAGCAGTTACGGGACACTTCAAGAGACCCAGTACTTC.

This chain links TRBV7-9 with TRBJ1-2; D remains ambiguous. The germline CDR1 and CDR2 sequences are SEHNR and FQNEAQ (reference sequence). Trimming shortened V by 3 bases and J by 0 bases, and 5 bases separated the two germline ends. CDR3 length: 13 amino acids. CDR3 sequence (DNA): TGTGCCAGCAGCTTTCCCGCTAACTATGGCTACACCTTC. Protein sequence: CASSFPANYGYTF.

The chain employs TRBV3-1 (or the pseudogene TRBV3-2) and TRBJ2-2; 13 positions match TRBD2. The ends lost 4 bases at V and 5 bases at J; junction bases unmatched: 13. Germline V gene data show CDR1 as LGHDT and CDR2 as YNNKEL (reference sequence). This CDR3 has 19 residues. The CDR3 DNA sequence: TGTGCCAGCAGCCTACAGGGGTTTGGACTAGCGGGGGTTACCGGGGAGCTGTTTTTT. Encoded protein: CASSLQGFGLAGVTGELFF.

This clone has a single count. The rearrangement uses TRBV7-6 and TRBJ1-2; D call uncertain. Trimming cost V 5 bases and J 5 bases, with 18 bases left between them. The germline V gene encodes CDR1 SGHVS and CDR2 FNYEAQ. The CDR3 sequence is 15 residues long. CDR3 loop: CASSPQRQFGYGYTF. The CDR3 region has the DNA TGTGCCAGCAGCCCTCAGCGGCAGTTCGGTTATGGCTACACCTTC.

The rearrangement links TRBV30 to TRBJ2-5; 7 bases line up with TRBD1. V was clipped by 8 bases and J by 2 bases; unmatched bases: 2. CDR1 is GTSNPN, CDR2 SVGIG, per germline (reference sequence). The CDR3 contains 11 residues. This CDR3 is CAGGQQETQYF. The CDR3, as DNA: TGTGCCGGGGGACAGCAAGAGACCCAGTACTTC.

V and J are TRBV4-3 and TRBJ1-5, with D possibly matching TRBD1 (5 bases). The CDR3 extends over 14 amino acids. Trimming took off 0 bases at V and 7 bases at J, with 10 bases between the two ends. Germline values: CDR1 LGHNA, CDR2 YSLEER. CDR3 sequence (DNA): TGCGCCAGCAGCCAAGACAGGGCTGGACAGCCCCAGCATTTT. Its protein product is CASSQDRAGQPQHF.

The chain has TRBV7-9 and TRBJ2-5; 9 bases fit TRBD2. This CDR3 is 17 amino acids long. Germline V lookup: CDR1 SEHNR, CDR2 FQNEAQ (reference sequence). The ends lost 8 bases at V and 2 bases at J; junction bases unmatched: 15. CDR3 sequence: CASFGSGGSSPQETQYF. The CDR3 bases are TGTGCCAGCTTTGGTAGCGGGGGATCTTCTCCACAAGAGACCCAGTACTTC.

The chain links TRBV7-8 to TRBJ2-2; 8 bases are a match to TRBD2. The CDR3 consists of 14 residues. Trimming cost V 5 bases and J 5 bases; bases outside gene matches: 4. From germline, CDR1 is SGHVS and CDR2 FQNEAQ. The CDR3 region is CASSPGGRTGELFF. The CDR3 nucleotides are TGTGCCAGCAGCCCGGGGGGGCGGACCGGGGAGCTGTTTTTT.

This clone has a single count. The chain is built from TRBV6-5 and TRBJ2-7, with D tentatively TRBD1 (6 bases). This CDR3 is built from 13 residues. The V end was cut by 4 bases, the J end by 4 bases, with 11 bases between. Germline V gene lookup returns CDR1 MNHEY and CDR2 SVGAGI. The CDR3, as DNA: TGTGCCAGCAGTTTTACAGGGATGTACGAGCAGTACTTC. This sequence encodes CASSFTGMYEQYF.

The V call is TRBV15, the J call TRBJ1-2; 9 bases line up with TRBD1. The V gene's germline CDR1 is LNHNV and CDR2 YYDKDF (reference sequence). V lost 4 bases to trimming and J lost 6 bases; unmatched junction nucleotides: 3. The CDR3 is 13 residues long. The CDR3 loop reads CATSIRQGDGYTF. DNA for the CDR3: TGTGCCACCAGCATCCGACAGGGGGATGGCTACACCTTC.

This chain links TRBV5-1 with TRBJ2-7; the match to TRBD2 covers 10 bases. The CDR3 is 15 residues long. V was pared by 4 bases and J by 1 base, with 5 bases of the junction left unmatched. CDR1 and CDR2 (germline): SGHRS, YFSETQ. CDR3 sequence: CASSARTSGSYEQYF. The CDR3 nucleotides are TGCGCCAGCAGCGCGAGGACTAGCGGTTCCTACGAGCAGTACTTC.

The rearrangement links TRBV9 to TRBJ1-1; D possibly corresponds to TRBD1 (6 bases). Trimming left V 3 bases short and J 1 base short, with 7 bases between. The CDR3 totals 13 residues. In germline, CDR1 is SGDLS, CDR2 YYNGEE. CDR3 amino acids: CASSETGNTEAFF. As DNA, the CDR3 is TGTGCCAGCAGCGAGACAGGGAACACTGAAGCTTTCTTT.

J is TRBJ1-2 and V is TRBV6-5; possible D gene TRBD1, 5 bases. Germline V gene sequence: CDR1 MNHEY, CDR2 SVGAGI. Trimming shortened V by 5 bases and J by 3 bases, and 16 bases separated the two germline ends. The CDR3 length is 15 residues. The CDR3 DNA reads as TGTGCCAGCAGTCGGACAAGTCTTTCTTACTATGGCTACACCTTC. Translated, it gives CASSRTSLSYYGYTF.

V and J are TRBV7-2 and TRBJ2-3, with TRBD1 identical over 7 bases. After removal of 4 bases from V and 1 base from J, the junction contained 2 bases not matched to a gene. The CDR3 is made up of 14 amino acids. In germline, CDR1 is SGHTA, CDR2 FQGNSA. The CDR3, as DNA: TGTGCCAGCAGCTCTGGACAGGGCACAGATACGCAGTATTTT. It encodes CASSSGQGTDTQYF.

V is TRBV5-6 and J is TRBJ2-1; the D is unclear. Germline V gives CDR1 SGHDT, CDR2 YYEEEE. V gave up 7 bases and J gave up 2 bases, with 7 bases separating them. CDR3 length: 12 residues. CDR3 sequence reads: CASRTTYNEQFF. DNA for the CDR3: TGTGCCAGCCGTACTACCTACAATGAGCAGTTCTTC.

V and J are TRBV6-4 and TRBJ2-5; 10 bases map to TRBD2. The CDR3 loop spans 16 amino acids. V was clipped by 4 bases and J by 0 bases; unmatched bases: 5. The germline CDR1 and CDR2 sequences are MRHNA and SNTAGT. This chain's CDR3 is CASSAGSGGDQETQYF. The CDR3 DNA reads TGTGCCAGCAGTGCGGGGAGCGGGGGGGACCAAGAGACCCAGTACTTC.

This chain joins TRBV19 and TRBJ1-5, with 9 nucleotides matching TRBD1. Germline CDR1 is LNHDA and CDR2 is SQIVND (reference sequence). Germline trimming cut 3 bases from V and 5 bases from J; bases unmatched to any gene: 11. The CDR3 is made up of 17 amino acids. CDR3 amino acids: CASSIDRADRGYQPQHF. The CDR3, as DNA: TGTGCCAGTAGTATTGATAGAGCTGACAGGGGGTATCAGCCCCAGCATTTT.

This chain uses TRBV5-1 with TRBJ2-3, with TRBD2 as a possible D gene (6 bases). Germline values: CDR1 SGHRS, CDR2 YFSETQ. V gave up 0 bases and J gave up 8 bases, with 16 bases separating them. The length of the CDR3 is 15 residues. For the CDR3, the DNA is TGCGCCAGCAGCTTGGTGGGGACCGAGGAGGGTACGCAGTATTTT. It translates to CASSLVGTEEGTQYF.

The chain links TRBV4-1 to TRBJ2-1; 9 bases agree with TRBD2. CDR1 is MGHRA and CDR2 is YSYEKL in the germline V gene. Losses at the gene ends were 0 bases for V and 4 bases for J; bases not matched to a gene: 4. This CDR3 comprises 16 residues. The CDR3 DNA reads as TGCGCCAGCAGCCAAGAAGGGCGGGGGGGTTACAATGAGCAGTTCTTC. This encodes CASSQEGRGGYNEQFF.

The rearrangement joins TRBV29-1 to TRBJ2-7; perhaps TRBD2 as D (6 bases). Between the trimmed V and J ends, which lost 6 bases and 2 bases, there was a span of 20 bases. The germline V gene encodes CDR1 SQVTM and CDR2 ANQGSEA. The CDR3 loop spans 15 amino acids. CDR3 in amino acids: CSVGGRRERTYEQYF. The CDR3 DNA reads TGCAGCGTAGGCGGCCGGAGGGAGCGGACCTACGAGCAGTACTTC.